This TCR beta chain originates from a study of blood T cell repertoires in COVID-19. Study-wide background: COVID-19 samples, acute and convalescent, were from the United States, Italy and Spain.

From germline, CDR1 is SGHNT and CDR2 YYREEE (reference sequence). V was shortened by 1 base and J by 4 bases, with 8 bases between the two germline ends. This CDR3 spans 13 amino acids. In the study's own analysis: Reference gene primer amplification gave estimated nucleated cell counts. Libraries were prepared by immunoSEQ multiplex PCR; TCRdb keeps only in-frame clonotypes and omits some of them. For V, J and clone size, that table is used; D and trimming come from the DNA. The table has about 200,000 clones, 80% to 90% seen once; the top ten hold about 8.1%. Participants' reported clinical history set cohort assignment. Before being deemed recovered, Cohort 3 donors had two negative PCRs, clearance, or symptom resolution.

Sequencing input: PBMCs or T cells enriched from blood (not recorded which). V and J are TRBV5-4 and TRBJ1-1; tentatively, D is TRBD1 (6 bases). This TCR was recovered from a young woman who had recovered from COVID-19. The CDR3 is CASSLQGTTEAFF. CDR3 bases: TGTGCCAGCAGCTTGCAGGGGACCACTGAAGCTTTCTTT.